This T cell receptor (beta chain) was sequenced during a study of T cell repertoires in cytomegalovirus infection. About the research overall: Public TCR beta signatures were indicative of both CMV infection and a matching HLA type.

This clonotype was picked up a small number of times. Its antigen remains unidentified. Germline V lookup: CDR1 MNHNY, CDR2 SVGAGI (reference sequence). Trimming took off 0 bases at V and 2 bases at J, with 11 bases between the two ends. The CDR3 loop spans 16 amino acids. Study-wide results and caveats: Identification of carriers of CMV plus the relevant HLA was achieved through cumulative public TCR beta family frequency. CMV-specific TCR beta clonotypes restricted by HLA-C dominated the ex vivo response.

Via MiXCR, TCRdb re-called the reads, giving one row per CDR3 protein. The sample contains some 450,000 distinct CDR3 sequences, about a third of which appear only once. Sequencing was performed on PBMCs. This receptor was taken from a human donor in good health (CMV status not recorded). Some clones in this sample may be carry-over from other donors' samples. V usage is TRBV6-6 and J usage is TRBJ2-1; the D is unclear. In DNA, the CDR3 is TGTGCCAGCAGTTACTCAGCTGGGAATCCCTACAATGAGCAGTTCTTC. Amino acid sequence: CASSYSAGNPYNEQFF.